This T cell receptor beta chain came from a study of T cell changes during pregnancy in multiple sclerosis. Generated by immunoSEQ multiplex PCR, the TCRdb table keeps only in-frame clones and is missing some. The sample yields tens of thousands of clones, 92% seen once. The CDR3 totals 14 residues. Trimming took 0 bases from V and 7 from J, leaving 12 bases between them. CDR1 is SGHTA and CDR2 is FQGNSA in the germline V gene. Sample: peripheral blood, taken in the second trimester of pregnancy. This sequence was found in a female donor in good health, enrolled as a control in a pregnancy study. The rearrangement uses TRBV7-2 and TRBJ1-2, with D unresolved. The CDR3 DNA follows: TGTGCCAGCAGCTTAGCGAGTGGGCAAGGTGGCTACACCTTC. Its translation: CASSLASGQGGYTF. Looking up the rest from reference TRBV7-2 and TRBJ1-2 gives the full variable domain: GAGVSQSPSNKVTEKGKDVELRCDPISGHTALYWYRQSLGQGLEFLIYFQGNSAPDKSGLPSDRFSAERTGGSVSTLTIQRTQQEDSAVYLCASSLASGQGGYTFGSGTRLTVV.